This TCR beta chain was obtained from a study of T cell responses to AZD1222 COVID-19 vaccine. Findings and caveats of the study: Spike-specific TCR breadth and depth grew following two AZD1222 doses.

Data came from immunoSEQ multiplex PCR; TCRdb stores just in-frame clones and leaves some out. The sample consists of some 200,000 clones, approximately 91% of them appearing once. A remark on this clone: As yet, its antigen is unknown.

The V and J ends lost 1 base and 5 bases respectively, with 9 bases between them. The CDR3 extends over 14 amino acids. CDR1 and CDR2 from the germline V gene are SGHTA and FQGNSA. J is TRBJ1-5 and V is TRBV7-2; perhaps TRBD1 as D (5 bases). The sequencing used peripheral blood, collected on day 0 of AZD1222 vaccination. The clonotype was recovered from an adult in good health. The CDR3 DNA reads TGTGCCAGCAGCTTAGAGACAGAGCATCAGCCCCAGCATTTT. It translates to CASSLETEHQPQHF.